These T cell receptor beta chains were read from a single sample in a study of regulatory T cells in long-lasting Graves disease. MiXCR was run by TCRdb on the multiplex PCR reads, yielding one entry per CDR3 protein. The data contain fewer than 600,000 distinct CDR3 sequences, approximately 22% of them singletons. This material consisted of peripheral blood mononuclear cells (PBMCs), taken when the disease was refractory, from a patient treated with antithyroid drugs. The receptors derive from a female donor with Graves disease. CDR3s include the opening cysteine and the closing phenylalanine or tryptophan. The order of the fields is clone size, V gene, J gene, D gene, CDR3 protein, CDR3 DNA. A D gene is named only where the DNA matches it firmly. Not every row has a clone size; where given, it reads once, few, many or a size class.

.	TRBV19	TRBJ1-6	.	CASSMNRDNSPLHF	TGTGCCAGTAGTATGAACAGGGATAATTCACCCCTCCACTTT
.	TRBV7-2	TRBJ2-2	.	CASSHRDKNTGELFF	TGTGCCAGCAGCCACCGGGACAAGAACACCGGGGAGCTGTTTTTT
.	TRBV19	TRBJ2-6	TRBD1	CASSPGQGASFGANVLTF	TGTGCCAGTAGTCCAGGACAGGGGGCGTCGTTCGGGGCCAACGTCCTGACTTTC
.	TRBV20-1	TRBJ1-6	.	CSAGPDVGRPFSPLHF	TGCAGTGCCGGCCCGGACGTTGGGCGGCCTTTTTCACCCCTCCACTTT
many	TRBV6-2/TRBV6-3	TRBJ1-4	.	CASSHAGGRGEKLFF	TGTGCCAGCAGCCACGCCGGGGGGCGAGGTGAAAAACTGTTTTTT
.	TRBV6-5	TRBJ2-7	TRBD2	CASSYSDLAGGPEEQYF	TGTGCCAGCAGTTACTCAGATCTAGCGGGAGGGCCTGAGGAGCAGTACTTC
.	TRBV7-9	TRBJ2-2	.	CASSLDRGHNTGELFF	TGTGCCAGCAGCTTAGATCGGGGACATAACACCGGGGAGCTGTTTTTT
.	TRBV10-3	TRBJ2-5	.	CAISESGSPGTQYF	TGTGCCATCAGTGAGTCAGGATCCCCAGGGACCCAGTACTTC
many	TRBV5-1	TRBJ1-2	.	CASSAGMAVYGYTF	TGCGCCAGCAGCGCTGGCATGGCAGTCTATGGCTACACCTTC
many	TRBV12-3/TRBV12-4	TRBJ1-1	.	CASSPLGGTEAFF	TGTGCCAGCAGCCCTTTGGGGGGCACTGAAGCTTTCTTT
many	TRBV27	TRBJ1-2	.	CASRPGAGAYGYTF	TGTGCCAGCAGGCCCGGAGCCGGGGCCTATGGCTACACCTTC
many	TRBV20-1	TRBJ2-6	.	CSARFSGANVLTF	TGCAGTGCTAGGTTCTCTGGGGCCAACGTCCTGACTTTC
.	TRBV28	TRBJ2-1	TRBD1	CASTETGGSSYNEQFF	TGTGCCAGCACCGAGACAGGGGGGAGCTCCTACAATGAGCAGTTCTTC
many	TRBV29-1	TRBJ1-1	.	CSVGIGGTEAFF	TGCAGCGTCGGGATCGGCGGGACTGAAGCTTTCTTT
many	TRBV6-1	TRBJ2-7	.	CASSEVGPSWSLEQYF	TGTGCCAGCAGTGAAGTTGGACCGTCATGGTCCCTCGAGCAGTACTTC
.	TRBV12-3/TRBV12-4	TRBJ1-1	.	CASSRDLINAEALF	TGTGCCAGCAGTCGCGATCTGATCAACGCTGAAGCTTTATTT
.	TRBV7-2	TRBJ2-1	TRBD1	CASSTTGTAQFF	TGTGCCAGCAGTACAACCGGGACAGCGCAGTTCTTC
.	TRBV7-9	TRBJ2-5	.	CASSWLDLQTQYF	TGTGCCAGCAGCTGGCTAGATTTGCAGACCCAGTACTTC
.	TRBV20-1	TRBJ2-3	.	CSAIGTLNTDTQYF	TGCAGTGCTATCGGGACTCTAAACACAGATACGCAGTATTTT
few	TRBV4-3	TRBJ2-2	.	CAIPEGYRGGELFF	TGCGCCATTCCGGAGGGGTATAGGGGCGGGGAGCTGTTTTTT
.	TRBV19	TRBJ2-1	TRBD1	CASSVTGGFNGNEQFF	TGTGCCAGTAGTGTTACAGGGGGCTTTAATGGGAATGAGCAGTTCTTC
.	TRBV7-9	TRBJ2-7	.	CASSLKAGEQYF	TGTGCCAGCAGCTTAAAAGCAGGCGAGCAGTACTTC
many	TRBV10-3	TRBJ1-1	.	CAISGFESDGPEAFF	TGTGCCATCAGTGGGTTTGAGAGTGATGGGCCTGAAGCTTTCTTT
.	TRBV28	TRBJ2-3	.	CASSLGQGRDDTQYF	TGTGCCAGCAGTTTGGGGCAGGGCAGGGACGATACGCAGTATTTT
.	TRBV5-6	TRBJ2-5	.	CASSGGSWQETQYF	TGTGCCAGCTCCGGGGGAAGCTGGCAAGAGACCCAGTACTTC
many	TRBV28	TRBJ1-1	.	CASNVEGLNTEAFF	TGTGCCAGCAACGTTGAAGGACTGAACACTGAAGCTTTCTTT
many	TRBV11-2	TRBJ2-5	.	CASSLAVGETQYF	TGTGCCAGCAGCTTAGCAGTGGGGGAGACCCAGTACTTC
many	TRBV29-1	TRBJ1-2	.	CSVSDSNYGYTF	TGCAGCGTTTCCGACAGCAACTATGGCTACACCTTC
few	TRBV19	TRBJ2-5	.	CASTPGRWGSQETQYF	TGTGCCAGTACCCCGGGAAGATGGGGGAGCCAAGAGACCCAGTACTTC
.	TRBV5-1	TRBJ1-3	.	CASSLQPSSGNTIYF	TGCGCCAGCAGCTTACAACCGAGCTCTGGAAACACCATATATTTT
many	TRBV12-3/TRBV12-4	TRBJ1-5	.	CASTLGQGQPQHF	TGTGCCAGCACTTTGGGTCAGGGTCAGCCCCAGCATTTT
many	TRBV20-1	TRBJ1-5	.	CSASTDSNQPQHF	TGCAGTGCTTCGACGGATAGCAATCAGCCCCAGCATTTT
.	TRBV20-1	TRBJ1-1	.	CSAKIGGLNTEAFF	TGCAGTGCTAAAATCGGGGGACTAAATACTGAAGCTTTCTTT
.	TRBV5-1	TRBJ1-1	.	CASSLGQEGTEAFF	TGCGCCAGCAGCTTGGGACAGGAAGGCACTGAAGCTTTCTTT
.	TRBV29-1	TRBJ2-5	TRBD2	CSAGLDQETQYF	TGCAGCGCCGGACTAGATCAAGAGACCCAGTACTTC
many	TRBV25-1	TRBJ1-1	.	CASLGGWGTEAFF	TGTGCCAGCTTGGGGGGATGGGGCACTGAAGCTTTCTTT
.	TRBV20-1	TRBJ2-3	TRBD2	CSARPGLVLDTQYF	TGCAGTGCTAGACCGGGACTAGTGCTAGATACGCAGTATTTT
.	TRBV6-1	TRBJ1-4	TRBD1	CASTSIGTGIEKLFF	TGTGCCAGCACTTCTATCGGGACAGGGATTGAAAAACTGTTTTTT
few	TRBV12-3/TRBV12-4	TRBJ2-1	TRBD2	CASSSRTSGRAREFF	TGTGCCAGCAGTTCACGGACTAGCGGGAGGGCCCGGGAGTTCTTC
many	TRBV6-2/TRBV6-3	TRBJ2-7	TRBD2	CASSYAGGNDYEQYF	TGTGCCAGCAGTTACGCGGGGGGGAACGATTACGAGCAGTACTTC
many	TRBV6-1	TRBJ1-4	TRBD1	CASSVVILTGDLTNEKLFF	TGTGCCAGCAGCGTTGTGATACTTACAGGGGATTTGACTAATGAAAAACTGTTTTTT
many	TRBV2	TRBJ2-2	.	CASSAGAANTGELFF	TGTGCCAGCAGTGCAGGGGCTGCGAACACCGGGGAGCTGTTTTTT
many	TRBV12-3/TRBV12-4	TRBJ2-7	TRBD1	CASSYYNRGIYEQYF	TGTGCCAGCAGTTATTATAACAGGGGGATCTACGAGCAGTACTTC
few	TRBV3-1	TRBJ1-5	.	CASSQMGSNQPQHF	TGTGCCAGCAGCCAAATGGGAAGCAATCAGCCCCAGCATTTT
few	TRBV7-9	TRBJ1-5	.	CASSASAGSQHF	TGTGCCAGCAGCGCCAGCGCGGGTTCCCAGCATTTT
few	TRBV6-2/TRBV6-3	TRBJ2-7	TRBD1	CASSRDRVKYEQYF	TGTGCCAGCAGTCGGGACAGGGTAAAGTACGAGCAGTACTTC
once	TRBV10-3	TRBJ2-1	TRBD1	CAISSPGTGSNEQFF	TGTGCCATCAGTTCGCCCGGGACAGGGAGCAATGAGCAGTTCTTC
.	TRBV11-2	TRBJ2-7	TRBD2	CASSFGTSGSYEQYF	TGTGCCAGCAGCTTCGGGACTAGCGGGAGCTACGAGCAGTACTTC
.	TRBV4-1	TRBJ2-7	.	CASSQVVFTGSYEQYF	TGCGCCAGCAGCCAAGTTGTTTTTACGGGGAGTTACGAGCAGTACTTC
.	TRBV28	TRBJ2-1	TRBD1	CASSADRGVYEQFF	TGTGCCAGCAGTGCGGACAGGGGGGTGTATGAGCAGTTCTTC
many	TRBV6-1	TRBJ1-1	.	CASSTTNTEAFF	TGTGCCAGCAGTACAACGAACACTGAAGCTTTCTTT
.	TRBV25-1	TRBJ1-1	.	CASSERYQGNTEAFF	TGTGCCAGCAGTGAGAGATATCAGGGGAACACTGAAGCTTTCTTT
.	TRBV12-3/TRBV12-4	TRBJ2-3	.	CASSLGASTDTQYF	TGTGCCAGCAGTTTGGGGGCAAGCACAGATACGCAGTATTTT
few	TRBV20-1	TRBJ1-4	TRBD1	CSAGPTGAREKLFF	TGCAGTGCCGGACCGACAGGGGCGAGGGAAAAACTGTTTTTT
few	TRBV19	TRBJ1-2	TRBD1	CASSVGQDYGYTF	TGTGCCAGTAGTGTGGGACAGGACTATGGCTACACCTTC